This T cell receptor beta chain was recovered during a study of brain T cells in children with intractable seizures. The CDR3 has 16 amino acids. CDR1 SGHDT and CDR2 YYEEEE come from the germline V gene. Trimming shortened V by 0 bases and J by 1 base, and 11 bases separated the two germline ends. Surgery cases with the highest brain T cell transcript signatures were chosen for sequencing. Assay: immunoSEQ multiplex PCR; the TCRdb copy retains only in-frame clones and omits some. The sample has more than 7,500 clones, nearly 75% seen once; the top ten hold roughly 9%. The gene calls are TRBV5-6 and TRBJ1-5, with D perhaps TRBD1 (5 bases). The clonotype originates from a boy younger than two with tuberous sclerosis and intractable seizures. This specimen was resected brain tissue, taken at surgery. DNA for the CDR3: TGTGCCAGCAGCTTGGCACCCTGGGACAGCAATCAGCCCCAGCATTTT. Protein: CASSLAPWDSNQPQHF.